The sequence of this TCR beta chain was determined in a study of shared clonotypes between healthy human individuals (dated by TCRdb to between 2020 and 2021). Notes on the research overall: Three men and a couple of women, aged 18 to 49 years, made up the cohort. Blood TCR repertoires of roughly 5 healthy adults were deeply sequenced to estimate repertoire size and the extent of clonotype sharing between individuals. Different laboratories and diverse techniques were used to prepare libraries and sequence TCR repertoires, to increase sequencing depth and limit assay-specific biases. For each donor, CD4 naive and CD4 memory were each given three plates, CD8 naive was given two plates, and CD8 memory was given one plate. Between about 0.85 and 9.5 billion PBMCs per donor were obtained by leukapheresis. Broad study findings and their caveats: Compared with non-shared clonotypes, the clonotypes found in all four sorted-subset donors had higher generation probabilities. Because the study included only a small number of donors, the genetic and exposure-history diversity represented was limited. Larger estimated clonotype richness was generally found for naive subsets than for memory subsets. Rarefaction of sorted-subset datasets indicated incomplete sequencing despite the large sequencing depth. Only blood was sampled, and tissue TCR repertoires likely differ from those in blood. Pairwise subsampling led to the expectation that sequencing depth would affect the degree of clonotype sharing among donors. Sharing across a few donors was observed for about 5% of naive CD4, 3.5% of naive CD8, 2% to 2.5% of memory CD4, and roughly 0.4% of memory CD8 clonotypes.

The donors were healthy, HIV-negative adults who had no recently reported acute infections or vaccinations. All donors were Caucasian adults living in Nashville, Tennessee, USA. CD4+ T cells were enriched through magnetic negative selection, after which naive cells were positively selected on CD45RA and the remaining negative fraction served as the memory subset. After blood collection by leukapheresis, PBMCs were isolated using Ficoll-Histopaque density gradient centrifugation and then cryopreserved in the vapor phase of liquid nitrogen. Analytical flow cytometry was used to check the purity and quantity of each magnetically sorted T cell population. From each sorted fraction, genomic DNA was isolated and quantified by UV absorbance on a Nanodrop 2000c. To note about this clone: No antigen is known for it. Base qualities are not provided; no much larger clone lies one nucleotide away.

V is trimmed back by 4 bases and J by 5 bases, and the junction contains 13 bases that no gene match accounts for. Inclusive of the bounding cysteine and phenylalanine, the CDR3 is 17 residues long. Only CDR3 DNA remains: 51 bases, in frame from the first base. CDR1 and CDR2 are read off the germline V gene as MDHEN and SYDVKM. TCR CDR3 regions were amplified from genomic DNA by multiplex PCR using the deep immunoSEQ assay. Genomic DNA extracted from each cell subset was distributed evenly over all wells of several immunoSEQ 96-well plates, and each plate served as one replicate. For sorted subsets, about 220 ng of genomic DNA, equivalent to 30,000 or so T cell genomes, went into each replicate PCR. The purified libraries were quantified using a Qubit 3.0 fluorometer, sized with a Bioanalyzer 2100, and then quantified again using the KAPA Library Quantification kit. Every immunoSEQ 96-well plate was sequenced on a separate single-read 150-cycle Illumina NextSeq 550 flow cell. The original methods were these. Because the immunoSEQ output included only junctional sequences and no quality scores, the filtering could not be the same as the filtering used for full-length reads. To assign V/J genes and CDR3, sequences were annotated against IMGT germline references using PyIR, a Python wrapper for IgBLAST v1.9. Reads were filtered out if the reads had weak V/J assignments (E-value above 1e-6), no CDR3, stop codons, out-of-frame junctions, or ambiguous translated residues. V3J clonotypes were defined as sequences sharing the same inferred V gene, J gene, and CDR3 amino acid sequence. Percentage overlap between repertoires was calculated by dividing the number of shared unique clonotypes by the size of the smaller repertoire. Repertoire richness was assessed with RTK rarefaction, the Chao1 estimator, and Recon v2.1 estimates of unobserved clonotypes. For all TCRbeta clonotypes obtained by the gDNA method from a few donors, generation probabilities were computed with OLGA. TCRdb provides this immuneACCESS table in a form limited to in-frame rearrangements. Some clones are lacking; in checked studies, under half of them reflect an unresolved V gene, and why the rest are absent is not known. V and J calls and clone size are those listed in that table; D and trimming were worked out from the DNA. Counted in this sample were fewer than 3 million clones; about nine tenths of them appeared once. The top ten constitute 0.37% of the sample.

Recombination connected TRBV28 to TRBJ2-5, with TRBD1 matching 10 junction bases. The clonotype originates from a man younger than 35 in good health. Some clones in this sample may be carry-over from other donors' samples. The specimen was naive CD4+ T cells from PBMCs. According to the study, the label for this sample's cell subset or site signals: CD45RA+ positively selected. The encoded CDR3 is CASSSDEEGQGWETQYF. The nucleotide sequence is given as TGTGCCAGCAGTTCCGACGAAGAGGGACAGGGGTGGGAGACCCAGTACTTC.